This T cell receptor (beta chain) was captured by sequencing in a study of blood T cell repertoires in COVID-19. As for the study in general: From T cells, B-cell-depleted T cells, or PBMCs came the material, which was cDNA or gDNA.

Donors were grouped by their self-reported clinical history. Recovered status applied to Cohort 3 donors who had two consecutive negative PCRs. It also applied to those with clearance or with symptom resolution. Original processing notes: Amplification from reference gene primers served as the basis for estimated nucleated cell counts. Sequencing was performed with immunoSEQ multiplex PCR; in TCRdb, only in-frame clones are kept and a portion is missing. V, J and clone size derive from that table, while D and trimming were established from the DNA sequence. The sample includes 160,000 or so clones, 88% of them seen just once. The TCR sequence derives from a woman aged 50 to 60 who had recovered from COVID-19. Sequencing input: PBMCs or T cells enriched from blood (not recorded which).

CDR3 bases: TGTGCCAGCAGCGTAGGCCCGGGACAGGGGGCCTATGGCTACACCTTC. It is translated as CASSVGPGQGAYGYTF. The chain joins TRBV9 to TRBJ1-2; 12 bases align to TRBD1. Germline V gene sequence: CDR1 SGDLS, CDR2 YYNGEE. With V trimmed by 0 bases and J by 4 bases, 4 bases remained unmatched. This CDR3 has 16 residues.